What follows are 31 T cell receptor beta chains derived from one specimen sequenced in a study of T cells in Graves' hyperthyroidism and ophthalmopathy. Amplified TCR beta CDR3 regions derived from RNA transcripts. During a first-round RT-PCR of the TCR CDR3, the HTBI primer set was used. TCRdb used MiXCR to reprocess the multiplex PCR reads, holding one entry per CDR3 protein. The table records hundreds of thousands of distinct CDR3 sequences, more than 14% of them present only once. Sequencing input: blood. The origin of the receptors is a woman aged 50 to 60 with Graves' ophthalmopathy.

At least ten counts were recorded for this clonotype. The chain carries TRBV6-1 and TRBJ2-7, with TRBD1 matching 9 bases. Trimming removed 6 bases from V and 5 bases from J; junction bases left unmatched: 14. Germline assignment: CDR1 MNHNS and CDR2 SASEGT. This CDR3 has 16 residues. CDR3 region: CASRRNSGQGGNEQYF. CDR3 coding DNA: TGTGCCAGCAGGAGAAACTCGGGACAGGGAGGTAACGAGCAGTACTTC.

The table lists this clonotype with a few counts. The chain is built from TRBV7-6 and TRBJ2-2; TRBD2 aligns across 15 bases. Germline-derived CDR1 and CDR2 are SGHVS and FNYEAQ. V was clipped by 5 bases and J by 4 bases; unmatched bases: 8. This CDR3 has 18 residues. The CDR3 bases are TGTGCCAGCAGCACCTGGACTAGCGGGAGGGCCTTCACCGGGGAGCTGTTTTTT. Its translation is CASSTWTSGRAFTGELFF.

This clonotype has at least ten counts. The gene calls are TRBV24-1 and TRBJ1-2, with D possibly being TRBD1 (6 bases). The CDR3 sequence is 14 residues long. The germline CDR1 and CDR2 sequences are KGHDR and SFDVKD. V was pared by 3 bases and J by 8 bases, with 15 bases between. The CDR3 reads CATSDAHRTDGYTF. The CDR3, as DNA: TGTGCCACCAGTGATGCCCACCGGACAGACGGCTACACCTTC.

V usage is TRBV12-3 or TRBV12-4 and J usage is TRBJ2-7; perhaps TRBD2 as D (6 bases). Trimming pared 2 bases from V and 4 bases from J, leaving 21 bases between. The CDR3 spans 17 residues. Here the CDR3 reads CASSLRGGTGFAYEQYF. The CDR3 bases are TGTGCCAGCAGTTTAAGGGGTGGGACTGGCTTCGCTTACGAGCAGTACTTC.

This clonotype showed up just a few times. The V call is TRBV5-8, the J call TRBJ2-1; D not resolved. CDR3 length: 13 residues. V dropped 1 base and J dropped 8 bases, with 10 bases sitting between them. Germline loops: CDR1 SGHTS, CDR2 YDEGEE. CDR3 sequence (DNA): TGTGCCAGCAGCTTGAGTCCAGGCCATGAGCAGTTCTTC. Translated, it gives CASSLSPGHEQFF.

This clonotype was observed at least ten times. The rearrangement links TRBV18 to TRBJ2-2; no clear D gene. Germline V gives CDR1 KGHSH, CDR2 LQKENI. V was pared by 2 bases and J by 6 bases, with 13 bases between. The CDR3 length is 15 residues. The CDR3 DNA is TGTGCCAGCTCACCAGACGGATTTAGGGCCGGGGAGCTGTTTTTT. This translates into CASSPDGFRAGELFF.

The chain uses TRBV27 and TRBJ2-1; the match to TRBD1 covers 9 bases. With 6 bases clipped from V and 8 bases from J, the junction kept 5 bases outside the gene matches. This CDR3 is 13 amino acids long. The germline V gene encodes CDR1 MNHEY and CDR2 SMNVEV (reference sequence). CDR3 nucleotide sequence: TGTGCCAGCAGCCCAAACAGGGGGCATGAGCAGTTCTTC. Translation: CASSPNRGHEQFF.

The chain combines TRBV20-1 with TRBJ2-1; D uncertain. Trimming took off 2 bases at V and 7 bases at J, with 9 bases between the two ends. This CDR3 region has 12 residues. CDR1 is DFQATT and CDR2 is SNEGSKA in the germline V gene (reference sequence). CDR3 in amino acids: CSARRTLNEQFF. CDR3 DNA: TGCAGTGCTAGACGGACGCTAAATGAGCAGTTCTTC.

This clonotype appeared a few times. J is TRBJ2-7 and V is TRBV6-1; the D is unclear. The CDR3 is 12 amino acids. Trimming left V 6 bases short and J 3 bases short, with 9 bases between. Looked up from germline, CDR1 is MNHNS and CDR2 is SASEGT. CDR3 amino acids: CASSQSGYEQYF. The CDR3 DNA reads TGTGCCAGCAGCCAATCGGGCTACGAGCAGTACTTC.

The CDR3 reads CASSEGANQPQHF. The CDR3, as DNA: TGTGCCAGCAGTGAAGGGGCCAATCAGCCCCAGCATTTT. The V call is TRBV6-4, the J call TRBJ1-5; tentatively, D is TRBD1 (5 bases). This CDR3 contains 13 residues. Trimming pared 3 bases from V and 3 bases from J, leaving 6 bases between. Germline loops: CDR1 MRHNA, CDR2 SNTAGT.

This clonotype has at least ten counts. This rearrangement joins TRBV5-5 to TRBJ2-1; D unclear. V was shortened by 0 bases and J by 6 bases, with 7 bases between the two germline ends. Looked up from germline, CDR1 is SGHKS and CDR2 is YYEKEE (reference sequence). This CDR3 contains 13 residues. The CDR3 sequence is CASSLGWINEQFF. For the CDR3, the DNA is TGTGCCAGCAGCTTGGGATGGATCAATGAGCAGTTCTTC.

This clonotype was seen ten or more times. The genes are TRBV28 and TRBJ2-7, with TRBD1 matching 7 bases. V lost 5 bases and J lost 5; bases outside the gene matches: 6. The CDR3 spans 13 residues. Germline CDR1 MDHEN, CDR2 SYDVKM. CDR3 DNA: TGTGCCAGCAGTCTGACAGGGCTCGACGAGCAGTACTTC. This sequence encodes CASSLTGLDEQYF. Full variable domain (rest looked up from reference TRBV28 and TRBJ2-7): DVKVTQSSRYLVKRTGEKVFLECVQDMDHENMFWYRQDPGLGLRLIYFSYDVKMKEKGDIPEGYSVSREKKERFSLILESASTNQTSMYLCASSLTGLDEQYFGPGTRLTVT.

This clonotype has ten or more counts. The chain combines TRBV28 with TRBJ2-7, with a weak D call TRBD2 (6 bases). Germline CDR1 reads MDHEN; CDR2 reads SYDVKM. The V and J ends lost 9 bases and 6 bases respectively, with 21 bases between them. CDR3 size: 14 residues. CDR3 coding DNA: TGTGCCAGTGTAGCGGTGGTGGGAGTGGGCGAGCAGTACTTC. Protein sequence: CASVAVVGVGEQYF. The complete variable domain, with remaining parts taken from reference TRBV28 and TRBJ2-7, reads DVKVTQSSRYLVKRTGEKVFLECVQDMDHENMFWYRQDPGLGLRLIYFSYDVKMKEKGDIPEGYSVSREKKERFSLILESASTNQTSMYLCASVAVVGVGEQYFGPGTRLTVT.

The chain joins TRBV15 to TRBJ2-1; no reliable D call. This CDR3 spans 13 amino acids. Germline V lookup: CDR1 LNHNV, CDR2 YYDKDF (reference sequence). Between the trimmed V and J ends, which lost 0 bases and 7 bases, there was a span of 7 bases. The CDR3 is CATSRDQGNEQFF. CDR3 in DNA: TGTGCCACCAGCAGAGACCAAGGGAATGAGCAGTTCTTC.

Concerning this clonotype: A much larger clone sits a single nucleotide away, making a read error possible. The rearrangement joins TRBV6-2 or TRBV6-3 to TRBJ2-7, with 7 nucleotides matching TRBD1. CDR1 and CDR2 (germline): MNHEY, SVGEGT. This CDR3 comprises 15 residues. The ends lost 5 bases at V and 4 bases at J; junction bases unmatched: 11. CDR3 DNA: TGTGCCAGCAGTAGAGCGTGGACAGGAAATTACGAGCAGTACTTC. Translating gives CASSRAWTGNYEQYF.

This clonotype was detected many times. The rearrangement uses TRBV20-1 and TRBJ2-7, with no clear D. The CDR3 consists of 12 residues. Trimming stripped 6 bases from V and 2 bases from J, with 11 bases between. Germline assignment: CDR1 DFQATT and CDR2 SNEGSKA (reference sequence). The CDR3, as DNA: TGCAGTGCAGTTGCGAGACCCTACGAGCAGTACTTC. This sequence encodes CSAVARPYEQYF.

This clonotype was seen more than once but under ten times. The J gene is TRBJ2-1, the V gene TRBV5-1, with D unclear. CDR1 is SGHRS, CDR2 YFSETQ, per germline. The V end was cut by 0 bases, the J end by 7 bases, with 8 bases between. The CDR3 contains 13 residues. This CDR3 is CASSLAFGNEQFF. The CDR3 nucleotides are TGCGCCAGCAGCTTGGCCTTCGGGAATGAGCAGTTCTTC.

This clonotype was seen a handful of times. The CDR3 DNA sequence: TGTGCCAGCAGCTGGAAGATAGCGGGATACTCTGGGGCCAACGTCCTGACTTTC. Amino acids: CASSWKIAGYSGANVLTF. This chain uses TRBV7-2 with TRBJ2-6; 8 nucleotides line up with TRBD2. Germline CDR1 and CDR2: SGHTA and FQGNSA. Trimming at V came to 4 bases and at J to 0 bases, leaving 8 bases not matched to a gene. This CDR3 region has 18 residues. Full variable domain (outside the CDR3, taken from reference TRBV7-2 and TRBJ2-6): GAGVSQSPSNKVTEKGKDVELRCDPISGHTALYWYRQSLGQGLEFLIYFQGNSAPDKSGLPSDRFSAERTGGSVSTLTIQRTQQEDSAVYLCASSWKIAGYSGANVLTFGAGSRLTVL.

The table lists this clonotype with many counts. This chain links TRBV7-2 with TRBJ2-5; tentatively, D is TRBD1 (5 bases). The ends were cut back, 3 bases at V and 3 bases at J, with 11 bases in the middle. The CDR3 loop spans 14 amino acids. Germline V gives CDR1 SGHTA, CDR2 FQGNSA. The CDR3 region is CASSFSKGEETQYF. The CDR3 DNA reads as TGTGCCAGCAGCTTTTCAAAAGGGGAAGAGACCCAGTACTTC.

Comments on this clonotype: This could be a read error, since a much larger clone is one nucleotide away. The chain has TRBV7-8 and TRBJ1-5; 8 nucleotides match TRBD1. CDR3 length: 14 residues. V shed 4 bases and J 9 bases; nucleotides not matched to a gene: 8. Germline CDR1 reads SGHVS; CDR2 reads FQNEAQ. CDR3: CASSYGQGYPPQHF. CDR3 nucleotide sequence: TGTGCCAGCAGCTACGGACAGGGCTATCCGCCCCAGCATTTT.

This clonotype has at least ten counts. The V call is TRBV6-2 or TRBV6-3, the J call TRBJ2-1; D is ambiguous. The CDR3 covers 12 residues. V lost 5 bases, J lost 9 bases, and 11 bases lay in between. CDR1 is MNHEY and CDR2 is SVGEGT in the germline V gene. Written as DNA, the CDR3 is TGTGCCAGCAGTCACGGTGTCGGTGAGCAGTTCTTC. Residues: CASSHGVGEQFF.

The CDR3 region is CSVGGGEVDEKLFF. Here the CDR3 DNA reads TGCAGCGTGGGGGGGGGAGAGGTTGACGAAAAACTGTTTTTT. V usage is TRBV29-1 and J usage is TRBJ1-4, with D maybe TRBD1 (5 bases). CDR1 SQVTM and CDR2 ANQGSEA come from the germline V gene. The CDR3 spans 14 residues. Deletions cut 6 bases from V and 8 bases from J, with 19 bases between.

The sample holds many counts of this clonotype. This chain uses TRBV30 with TRBJ2-7, with D perhaps TRBD1 (6 bases). The CDR3 has 12 amino acids. Germline loops: CDR1 GTSNPN, CDR2 SVGIG (reference sequence). Between the trimmed V and J ends, which lost 7 bases and 1 base, there was a span of 11 bases. The CDR3 here is CAYKQGSYEQYF. The CDR3 DNA sequence: TGTGCCTACAAACAGGGTTCCTACGAGCAGTACTTC.

The CDR3 DNA sequence: TGTGCCAGCAGTCCAGGACTAGCTAATGCTATGCCGTACTTC. Amino acid sequence: CASSPGLANAMPYF. The V and J genes are TRBV7-2 and TRBJ2-7; 8 positions match TRBD2. Germline trimming cut 6 bases from V and 12 bases from J; bases unmatched to any gene: 16. This CDR3 spans 14 amino acids. CDR1 is SGHTA and CDR2 is FQGNSA in the germline V gene.

The chain employs TRBV18 and TRBJ2-5; D is unresolved. The germline V gene has CDR1 KGHSH and CDR2 LQKENI. V was pared by 0 bases and J by 4 bases, with 15 bases between. The CDR3 spans 16 residues. CDR3 sequence reads: CASSPPGLGSRETQYF. CDR3 sequence (DNA): TGTGCCAGCTCACCACCGGGTCTGGGGTCGCGAGAGACCCAGTACTTC.

This clonotype was recorded many times. The chain couples TRBV7-2 to TRBJ1-5, with no clear D. Trimming pared 3 bases from V and 5 bases from J, leaving 8 bases between. This CDR3 is built from 13 residues. Germline CDR1 SGHTA, CDR2 FQGNSA. Written as DNA, the CDR3 is TGTGCCAGCAGCTTTGGTAGAGATCAGCCCCAGCATTTT. This translates into CASSFGRDQPQHF.

This clonotype was detected a few times. This chain links TRBV12-3 or TRBV12-4 with TRBJ1-2; TRBD1 might be the D (6 bases). The CDR3 runs 15 residues. V dropped 6 bases and J dropped 0 bases, with 14 bases sitting between them. The CDR3 spells CASSAGGRANYGYTF. CDR3 nucleotides: TGTGCCAGCAGCGCTGGGGGGCGTGCTAACTATGGCTACACCTTC.

This clonotype showed up many times. This chain links TRBV30 with TRBJ2-4; possibly TRBD2 for D (6 bases). The CDR3 spans 16 residues. From germline, CDR1 is GTSNPN and CDR2 SVGIG (reference sequence). Deletions cut 1 base from V and 2 bases from J, with 15 bases between. The CDR3 DNA sequence: TGTGCCTGGAGTGGTGCGGGAAGTCGATCCAAAAACATTCAGTACTTC. Residues: CAWSGAGSRSKNIQYF.

J is TRBJ1-6 and V is TRBV20-1; no reliable D call. Germline V gene sequence: CDR1 DFQATT, CDR2 SNEGSKA (reference sequence). The V end was cut by 6 bases, the J end by 2 bases, with 17 bases between. This CDR3 region has 16 residues. CDR3 protein: CSARRAVSPYNSPLHF. CDR3 in DNA: TGCAGTGCGCGCCGGGCAGTAAGCCCCTATAATTCACCCCTCCACTTT.

This clonotype was recorded a few times. The V call is TRBV18, the J call TRBJ1-6, with D perhaps TRBD1 (6 bases). This CDR3 comprises 15 residues. Trimming cost V 2 bases and J 5 bases, with 10 bases left between them. Germline values: CDR1 KGHSH, CDR2 LQKENI. The CDR3 spells CASSPTGADNSPLHF. The DNA for the CDR3 is TGTGCCAGCTCACCAACGGGGGCTGATAATTCACCCCTCCACTTT.

V usage is TRBV4-3 and J usage is TRBJ1-1; TRBD1 aligns across 10 bases. The V segment lost 0 bases and the J segment 1 base; nucleotides outside the gene matches: 5. This CDR3 has 17 residues. The germline V gene encodes CDR1 LGHNA and CDR2 YSLEER. The CDR3 loop reads CASSQDGTGAPNTEAFF. Here the CDR3 DNA reads TGCGCCAGCAGCCAAGACGGGACAGGGGCCCCGAACACTGAAGCTTTCTTT.